In this sample, the clone carrying this T cell receptor (beta chain) turned up a few times. Its target is unknown. The V gene end was trimmed by 5 bases and the J gene end by 0 bases; junction bases not matched to a gene: 4. CDR1 is DFQATT and CDR2 is SNEGSKA in the germline V gene (reference sequence). This CDR3 is built from 14 residues. The data derive from a study of identical twins' blood T cells. Study-level background: Around 53 million reads covered roughly six alpha-chain and roughly six beta-chain libraries. Study-wide results and limits: Twins shared more top CDR3 clonotypes than unrelated donors did.

Both ends of each TCR cDNA library bore sample-specific barcodes. Original analysis: Each library had roughly 2.2 to 4 million CDR3 reads and about 100,000 to nearly 500,000 clonotypes. MiXCR was run by TCRdb on the 5' RACE reads, yielding one entry per CDR3 protein. None of the V and J calls come from the authors' own analysis; TCRdb made them. The sample carries a few hundred thousand distinct CDR3 sequences, under 30% recorded once. The V call is TRBV20-1, the J call TRBJ1-1; 9 nucleotides match TRBD1. The TCR comes from a woman aged 18-49 years in good health. Sequenced input: PBMCs. CDR3 DNA: TGCAGTGCTTCGGACAGGGGCATGAACACTGAAGCTTTCTTT. It yields the protein CSASDRGMNTEAFF.